The 22 T cell receptor beta chains presented below share a single source sample, sequenced in a study of neoadjuvant anti-PD-1 for oral cavity cancer (dated by TCRdb to the early 2020s). Read against the paper, the sample's time point label means: before neoadjuvant nivolumab. Library method: the immunoSEQ multiplex PCR assay. TCRdb mirrors the immuneACCESS table, restricted to in-frame sequences. Some clones are absent from its copies; in checked studies, under half trace to an unresolved V gene, and the reason for the others is unknown. Present in this sample are tens of thousands of clones, around 88% of which were seen just once. Less than 4% of the sample comes from the top ten. The input for sequencing was PBMCs, taken before nivolumab (anti-PD-1) treatment. All receptors come from a person aged 40 to 85 with oral cavity squamous cell carcinoma.

V gene TRBV7-8 combines with J gene TRBJ2-5, with TRBD2 as a possible D gene (6 bases). Per germline, CDR1 SGHVS and CDR2 FQNEAQ. Trimming shortened V by 8 bases and J by 3 bases, and 16 bases separated the two germline ends. The CDR3 is 14 residues long. The CDR3 DNA follows: TGTGCCAGCTTCGTGGGGACTTTAAAAGAGACCCAGTACTTC. This gives the protein CASFVGTLKETQYF.

The J gene is TRBJ2-2, the V gene TRBV9, with D possibly being TRBD1 (5 bases). Between the trimmed V and J ends, which lost 4 bases and 7 bases, there was a span of 11 bases. This CDR3 is 13 amino acids long. Germline CDR1 SGDLS, CDR2 YYNGEE. This CDR3 reads CASSFRTNGELFF. Written as DNA, the CDR3 is TGTGCCAGCAGCTTCCGGACAAACGGGGAGCTGTTTTTT.

This chain joins TRBV7-3 and TRBJ1-1; D unresolved. Germline CDR1 is SGHTA and CDR2 is FQGTGA. V lost 1 base to trimming and J lost 2 bases, with 11 bases between them. This CDR3 is 15 amino acids long. The CDR3 coding sequence is TGTGCCAGCAGCTTAATGGGAGGAGGTAACACTGAAGCTTTCTTT. As protein: CASSLMGGGNTEAFF.

J is TRBJ2-3 and V is TRBV19; D is unclear. Germline CDR1 reads LNHDA; CDR2 reads SQIVND (reference sequence). Trimming stripped 5 bases from V and 7 bases from J, with 16 bases between. The CDR3 covers 14 residues. CDR3 residues: CASSPPGLRHTQYF. CDR3 coding DNA: TGTGCCAGTAGTCCCCCTGGGCTGCGGCATACGCAGTATTTT.

V and J are TRBV30 and TRBJ1-4, with D uncertain. The V end was cut by 1 base, the J end by 7 bases, with 7 bases between. The CDR3 extends over 12 amino acids. CDR1 and CDR2 from the germline V gene are GTSNPN and SVGIG (reference sequence). CDR3 coding DNA: TGTGCCTGGAGTGCCCTTCGTGAAAAACTGTTTTTT. Protein product: CAWSALREKLFF.

The chain carries TRBV7-9 and TRBJ1-2; D is perhaps TRBD1 (6 bases). The CDR3 spans 14 residues. With 0 bases removed from V and 12 bases from J, the gap between germline ends came to 17 bases. Looked up from germline, CDR1 is SEHNR and CDR2 is FQNEAQ (reference sequence). The CDR3 DNA reads TGTGCCAGCAGCTTAGCGGGTAAGGGACACGGAAACACCTTC. Translated: CASSLAGKGHGNTF.

This clone has a handful of counts. This chain joins TRBV5-5 and TRBJ1-1; TRBD1 might be the D (5 bases). V shed 2 bases and J shed 5 bases, with 10 bases lying between them. This CDR3 has 13 amino acids. Germline CDR1 and CDR2: SGHKS and YYEKEE (reference sequence). The CDR3 DNA reads as TGTGCCAGCAGCTTTTCAGGGTTAACTGAAGCTTTCTTT. Protein: CASSFSGLTEAFF.

V is TRBV29-1 and J is TRBJ2-5, with a tentative D call TRBD1 (6 bases). The V gene lost 4 bases and the J gene lost 2 bases, with 17 bases spanning the gap. Germline V gene lookup returns CDR1 SQVTM and CDR2 ANQGSEA. CDR3 length: 15 amino acids. In nucleotides, the CDR3 is TGCAGCGTTGCAGGGGTACAGGCGGTTCAAGAGACCCAGTACTTC. Translating gives CSVAGVQAVQETQYF.

The V and J genes are TRBV19 and TRBJ2-2, with TRBD2 identical over 9 bases. Germline V lookup: CDR1 LNHDA, CDR2 SQIVND (reference sequence). The CDR3 loop spans 15 amino acids. V lost 4 bases and J lost 4; bases outside the gene matches: 4. CDR3 sequence reads: CASSSGRAPTGELFF. The CDR3 nucleotides read TGTGCCAGTAGTAGCGGGAGGGCCCCCACCGGGGAGCTGTTTTTT. Looking up the rest from reference TRBV19 and TRBJ2-2 gives the full variable domain: DGGITQSPKYLFRKEGQNVTLSCEQNLNHDAMYWYRQDPGQGLRLIYYSQIVNDFQKGDIAEGYSVSREKKESFPLTVTSAQKNPTAFYLCASSSGRAPTGELFFGEGSRLTVL.

J is TRBJ2-7 and V is TRBV7-2; TRBD2 is a possible D gene (6 bases). The CDR3 extends over 15 amino acids. Looked up from germline, CDR1 is SGHTA and CDR2 is FQGNSA. The V end was cut by 4 bases, the J end by 7 bases, with 20 bases between. CDR3 in amino acids: CASSSQRIAGSEQYF. As DNA, the CDR3 is TGTGCCAGCAGCTCTCAGCGAATCGCGGGATCGGAGCAGTACTTC.

The V and J genes are TRBV18 and TRBJ1-1; D call uncertain. The CDR3 has 14 amino acids. Germline CDR1 is KGHSH and CDR2 is LQKENI. V lost 5 bases and J lost 4, with 14 bases in between. The CDR3 region is CASSTVTEITEAFF. Written as DNA, the CDR3 is TGTGCCAGCTCAACGGTTACTGAGATCACTGAAGCTTTCTTT.

The chain employs TRBV18 and TRBJ1-5; D might be TRBD1 (6 bases). This CDR3 is built from 14 residues. The germline gives CDR1 KGHSH, CDR2 LQKENI. Between the trimmed V and J ends, which lost 4 bases and 8 bases, there was a span of 15 bases. The chain's CDR3 is CASSHSGAGEPQHF. In DNA form, the CDR3 reads TGTGCCAGCTCACATTCAGGGGCCGGGGAGCCCCAGCATTTT.

This sequence joins TRBV6-6 and TRBJ1-2, with D uncertain. The CDR3 spans 14 residues. V was clipped by 7 bases and J by 3 bases, with 15 bases between them. Germline CDR1 MNHNY, CDR2 SVGAGI (reference sequence). Here the CDR3 reads CASISSTSYYGYTF. The CDR3 region has the DNA TGTGCCAGCATTAGTTCGACGAGCTACTATGGCTACACCTTC.

The chain links TRBV9 to TRBJ2-1; 10 nucleotides match TRBD2. The CDR3 is made up of 16 amino acids. In germline, CDR1 is SGDLS, CDR2 YYNGEE. Losses at the gene ends were 0 bases for V and 8 bases for J; bases not matched to a gene: 8. The CDR3 DNA follows: TGTGCCAGCAGCGTAGTGGTAGCGGGAGGTATTGATGAGCAGTTCTTC. This sequence encodes CASSVVVAGGIDEQFF.

This clone was detected only once. The rearrangement links TRBV28 to TRBJ1-2; D is undetermined. The germline V gene has CDR1 MDHEN and CDR2 SYDVKM. Trimming removed 5 bases at V and 1 base at J, with 5 bases between. The length of the CDR3 is 12 residues. The CDR3 protein is CASSAINYGYTF. The CDR3 coding sequence is TGTGCCAGCAGTGCAATTAACTATGGCTACACCTTC.

This clone occurred once. This sequence joins TRBV6-5 and TRBJ1-2, with D uncertain. Germline CDR1 MNHEY, CDR2 SVGAGI. Deletions cut 0 bases from V and 0 bases from J, with 8 bases between. This CDR3 is 15 amino acids long. The CDR3 region has the DNA TGTGCCAGCAGTTACTCGGGCAAGGCTAACTATGGCTACACCTTC. Protein sequence: CASSYSGKANYGYTF.

The chain uses TRBV28 and TRBJ2-7, with 7 bases that match TRBD2. The length of the CDR3 is 13 residues. The germline V gene has CDR1 MDHEN and CDR2 SYDVKM. The trim removed 3 bases at V and 4 bases at J, leaving 3 bases unmatched. CDR3 nucleotide sequence: TGTGCCAGCAGTTTGGCGGGAGAATACGAGCAGTACTTC. Translating gives CASSLAGEYEQYF.

This clone was seen once. This rearrangement joins TRBV9 to TRBJ1-1; a weak D match, TRBD1 (6 bases). Germline V gene sequence: CDR1 SGDLS, CDR2 YYNGEE. This CDR3 has 15 residues. With 0 bases removed from V and 0 bases from J, the gap between germline ends came to 9 bases. CDR3 residues: CASSVVGTMNTEAFF. The DNA for the CDR3 is TGTGCCAGCAGCGTAGTGGGGACAATGAACACTGAAGCTTTCTTT.

The chain couples TRBV5-1 to TRBJ1-1; 7 nucleotides match TRBD1. The length of the CDR3 is 15 residues. The trim removed 4 bases at V and 1 base at J, leaving 7 bases unmatched. Germline loops: CDR1 SGHRS, CDR2 YFSETQ. CDR3 sequence reads: CASSEQGGKNTEAFF. The CDR3 DNA follows: TGCGCCAGCAGCGAACAAGGGGGCAAGAACACTGAAGCTTTCTTT.

The chain links TRBV6-5 to TRBJ1-2, with D possibly matching TRBD1 (5 bases). Trimming left V 7 bases short and J 8 bases short, with 23 bases between. CDR3 size: 15 residues. Looked up from germline, CDR1 is MNHEY and CDR2 is SVGAGI. The CDR3 DNA is TGTGCCAGCACCATTCAGGGAGGGCTGATCGGGGGCTACACCTTC. It codes for CASTIQGGLIGGYTF.

This sequence joins TRBV20-1 and TRBJ1-1; no definite D call. Per the germline V gene, CDR1 is DFQATT and CDR2 is SNEGSKA (reference sequence). This CDR3 is 11 amino acids long. Trimming pared 6 bases from V and 5 bases from J, leaving 10 bases between. Written as DNA, the CDR3 is TGCAGTGCCATGCGGGAGACTGAAGCTTTCTTT. As protein: CSAMRETEAFF.

V gene TRBV6-1 combines with J gene TRBJ2-7; 10 bases are shared with TRBD2. The CDR3 contains 14 residues. V lost 7 bases to trimming and J lost 4 bases; unmatched junction nucleotides: 7. The V gene's germline CDR1 is MNHNS and CDR2 SASEGT. CDR3 sequence: CASKLTSGTYEQYF. The CDR3 bases are TGTGCCAGCAAGTTAACTAGCGGGACATACGAGCAGTACTTC.